This T cell receptor (beta chain) emerged from a study of T cells in Graves' hyperthyroidism and ophthalmopathy (dated by TCRdb to the late 2010s). Context from the whole study: Peripheral blood was sampled at the time of initial diagnosis, prior to any treatment. To identify TCR V-J signatures that set the groups apart, the researchers used a discovery cohort of 100 patients, made up of roughly 40 with Graves' ophthalmopathy and some 58 with stable Graves' hyperthyroidism. Prospective prediction of ophthalmopathy was tested in an independent validation cohort consisting of 18 hyperthyroidism patients and 17 patients who later progressed to ophthalmopathy. The roughly 91 discovery patients were randomly split 7:3 into training and test sets. In roughly six Graves' hyperthyroidism patients, the study also compared T-cell repertoires from thyroid tissue with T-cell repertoires from blood. After blood sampling, hyperthyroidism patients were treated with methimazole at a starting dose of 30 mg daily, and ophthalmopathy patients were treated with high-dose intravenous methylprednisolone. The paper reports TCR Vbeta CDR3 sequencing of 140 or so peripheral blood samples: under 45 ophthalmopathy, 75 to 80 hyperthyroidism and around 17 progressor patients. What the study reported, not specific to this receptor: Most expanded thyroid clonotypes (frequency above 0.001) were also found in blood, which suggests that blood repertoires may mirror thyroid immune responses. No statistical method was used to set the sample size in advance, and investigators knew the group allocation. In validation, progression to ophthalmopathy was predicted by the model with 55% to 71% sensitivity and around 75% specificity, a median of approximately 7.1 months before onset. Ophthalmopathy was separated from stable hyperthyroidism by a 13 V-J signature model, with around 88% sensitivity and 81% to 82% specificity obtained in cross-validation and 80%/75% obtained in testing.

On this clonotype itself: There is no known antigen for this receptor. Base quality data are lacking; no much larger clone is found one base away.

Stable Graves' hyperthyroidism was defined as the absence of progression to ophthalmopathy over 18 months of follow-up. The hyperthyroidism patients were between 18 and 65 years old and newly diagnosed, with a disease duration of less than 2 months. Patients with uncontrolled infections, other autoimmune diseases, pregnancy or lactation were excluded. Diagnoses were established on the basis of clinical symptoms, serum thyroxine and TRAb, thyroid ultrasound, and orbital computed tomography. PBMCs were isolated from 8 to 10 ml of fresh peripheral blood by Ficoll-Paque density gradient centrifugation. Total RNA was extracted with Trizol reagent, and quality was checked on an Agilent 2100 Bioanalyzer. From the cysteine up to the phenylalanine, the CDR3 has a length of 16 residues. This entry keeps only the CDR3 DNA: 48 bases, framed from base 1. V is clipped by 3 bases and J by 4 bases, and the sequence between their germline boundaries is 18 bases long. According to the germline V gene, CDR1 reads SGHTA and CDR2 reads FQGNSA.

Amplification of TCR beta CDR3 regions was carried out from RNA transcripts. The first round of RT-PCR for the TCR CDR3 was performed with the HTBI primer set and the Qiagen OneStep RT-PCR kit. A second multiplex PCR round built the libraries, followed by size selection and purification. Sequencing of the libraries was done on an Illumina HiSeq2000 using paired-end 100 bp reads. The original methods were these. SOAPnuke was used to process the raw data, with reads discarded if the reads contained adapters or uncalled bases, had a mean Phred below 15, or lacked an exact constant-primer or identifier match. High-quality paired reads were merged with COPE v1.2.5, and unique nucleotide sequences were defined as clonotypes. MiTCR v1.1 was used to align the clonotypes against IMGT TRBV, TRBD and TRBJ reference segments. Only V-J combinations with frequency above 0.0001, covering 99.2% of repertoires, were analysed. The TCS score was defined as the ratio of F50 (clonal expansion) to E x V (chaos), calculated using BLOSUM62-based TCRdist between CDR3 peptides within each V-J. Welch's t-statistics and random forest reduced roughly 530 V-J features to 10 to 15, which were used in a naive Bayes classifier (R e1071). The Morisita-Horn index was used to measure how similar the thyroid and blood repertoires were. TCRdb passed the public sequencing reads through fastp at Q25 and MiXCR, retaining productive beta sequences. CDR3 protein duplicates are merged, each entry listing the most common genes and DNA. In this record, the V and J calls reflect TCRdb's handling and not the investigators' own analysis. The sample table holds around 800,000 distinct CDR3 sequences, of which over 35% were seen once. The biggest ten clones account for 7% to 10% of the sample.

The clonotype originates from a man aged 18 to 30 with Graves' hyperthyroidism. Recombination linked TRBV7-2 to TRBJ2-5; the D element could tentatively be TRBD1 or TRBD2, as 7 bases agree for each. The sample taken for sequencing was blood. The DNA reads TGTGCCAGCAGCTTGCAGCGGGACAGCTTGGGAGAGACCCAGTACTTC. Its translation is CASSLQRDSLGETQYF. The entire variable domain, with the stretches around the CDR3 drawn from the reference TRBV7-2 and TRBJ2-5 proteins, is GAGVSQSPSNKVTEKGKDVELRCDPISGHTALYWYRQSLGQGLEFLIYFQGNSAPDKSGLPSDRFSAERTGGSVSTLTIQRTQQEDSAVYLCASSLQRDSLGETQYFGPGTRLLVL.